The 28 T cell receptor beta chains in this list originate from one sample, sequenced in a study of T cell repertoires in cytomegalovirus infection. TCRdb re-called the reads through MiXCR, storing one row per CDR3 protein. This sample carries 250,000 to 350,000 distinct CDR3 sequences, about 26% of them seen once, and the ten largest clones take about 14%. Material: PBMCs. These receptors were collected from a human donor in good health (CMV status not recorded). Some clones in this sample may be carry-over from other donors' samples.

This clonotype came up a few times. The gene calls are TRBV15 and TRBJ2-7, with 9 bases identical to TRBD1. V shed 2 bases and J 2 bases; nucleotides not matched to a gene: 10. The CDR3 contains 17 residues. Germline V gene sequence: CDR1 LNHNV, CDR2 YYDKDF (reference sequence). The CDR3 protein is CATSRPGGTGIPYEQYF. The DNA for the CDR3 is TGTGCCACCAGCAGACCTGGAGGGACAGGGATCCCCTACGAGCAGTACTTC.

The chain carries TRBV11-2 and TRBJ2-3; 8 nucleotides agree with TRBD1. The CDR3 has 14 residues. The V segment lost 5 bases and the J segment 4 bases; nucleotides outside the gene matches: 5. Germline CDR1 and CDR2: SGHAT and FQNNGV. The CDR3 nucleotides are TGTGCCAGCAGCCGCGGACAGGGCCCAGATACGCAGTATTTT. This encodes CASSRGQGPDTQYF. Complete variable domain (other parts from reference TRBV11-2 and TRBJ2-3): EAGVAQSPRYKIIEKRQSVAFWCNPISGHATLYWYQQILGQGPKLLIQFQNNGVVDDSQLPKDRFSAERLKGVDSTLKIQPAKLEDSAVYLCASSRGQGPDTQYFGPGTRLTVL.

The rearrangement uses TRBV6-5 and TRBJ2-5, with 12 bases lining up with TRBD2. Trimming took 6 bases from V and 4 from J; bases not matched to a gene: 9. Per the germline V gene, CDR1 is MNHEY and CDR2 is SVGAGI. This CDR3 region has 16 residues. CDR3 bases: TGTGCCAGCAGACCAACTAGCGGGAGGCGGATAGAGACCCAGTACTTC. It translates to CASRPTSGRRIETQYF.

This chain joins TRBV20-1 and TRBJ1-1; TRBD1 aligns across 7 bases. The J segment lost 5 bases and the V segment lost 6 bases, leaving 12 bases of the junction unmatched. The CDR3 is 14 residues long. Germline V gives CDR1 DFQATT, CDR2 SNEGSKA (reference sequence). CDR3 amino acids: CSASPSAGGTEAFF. In nucleotides, the CDR3 is TGCAGTGCCTCCCCCTCCGCAGGGGGAACTGAAGCTTTCTTT.

This clonotype came up a few times. The rearrangement joins TRBV10-3 to TRBJ1-1; D remains ambiguous. Trimming removed 0 bases at V and 6 bases at J, with 5 bases between. CDR1 and CDR2 (germline): ENHRY, SYGVKD. This CDR3 contains 12 residues. The CDR3 is CAISESVSEAFF. The DNA of the CDR3 is TGTGCCATCAGTGAGTCGGTCTCTGAAGCTTTCTTT.

The chain recombines TRBV11-3 with TRBJ2-3, with 8 bases matching TRBD2. This CDR3 region has 16 residues. Unmatched junction bases numbered 5, after V lost 3 bases and J lost 0 bases. Germline CDR1 SGHNT, CDR2 YENEEA. DNA for the CDR3: TGTGCCAGCAGCTTTCGGGGGGGGCGTAGCACAGATACGCAGTATTTT. This gives the protein CASSFRGGRSTDTQYF.

The genes are TRBV5-5 and TRBJ2-7; D is ambiguous. CDR1 and CDR2 (germline): SGHKS, YYEKEE (reference sequence). Trimming cost V 1 base and J 1 base, with 6 bases left between them. CDR3 length equals 13 residues. CDR3 sequence: CASSLRWSYEQYF. The CDR3 coding sequence is TGTGCCAGCAGCTTGCGGTGGTCCTACGAGCAGTACTTC.

CDR3 coding DNA: TGTGCCAGCATGCGAGGGCTAGCGGGAGAAGAGCAGTTCTTC. It translates to CASMRGLAGEEQFF. V usage is TRBV3-1 and J usage is TRBJ2-1, with 10 bases lining up with TRBD2. The CDR3 has 14 residues. The trim removed 7 bases at V and 10 bases at J, leaving 10 bases unmatched. From germline, CDR1 is LGHDT and CDR2 YNNKEL (reference sequence).

The chain links TRBV2 to TRBJ2-6; 7 positions agree with TRBD1. In germline, CDR1 is SNHLY, CDR2 FYNNEI. Losses at the gene ends were 7 bases for V and 0 bases for J; bases not matched to a gene: 6. CDR3 length: 16 amino acids. CDR3 amino acids: CASTRDRPSGANVLTF. The CDR3, as DNA: TGTGCCAGCACTCGGGACAGACCCTCTGGGGCCAACGTCCTGACTTTC.

At least ten counts were recorded for this clonotype. This rearrangement joins TRBV7-7 to TRBJ2-2, with 10 bases that match TRBD2. The CDR3 length is 17 residues. J lost 4 bases, V lost 0 bases, and 5 bases had no gene match. The germline CDR1 and CDR2 sequences are SSHAT and FNYEAQ (reference sequence). The CDR3 DNA reads as TGTGCCAGCAGCTTAGCGCTTTCTAGCGGGAGCACCGGGGAGCTGTTTTTT. Translating gives CASSLALSSGSTGELFF.

In this sample, this clonotype turned up a few times. CDR3 sequence: CATSIGPNTGELFF. The DNA for the CDR3 is TGTGCCACCAGTATTGGACCGAACACCGGGGAGCTGTTTTTT. The chain couples TRBV24-1 to TRBJ2-2; D uncertain. Trimming stripped 6 bases from V and 0 bases from J, with 7 bases between. CDR3 length: 14 residues. The germline V gene encodes CDR1 KGHDR and CDR2 SFDVKD.

In DNA, the CDR3 is TGTGCCGTCAAGTCCCCAGCGGGCAATCAGCCCCAGCATTTT. Residues: CAVKSPAGNQPQHF. The V and J genes are TRBV19 and TRBJ1-5; D unclear. The CDR3 totals 14 residues. V dropped 11 bases and J dropped 2 bases, with 16 bases sitting between them. Looked up from germline, CDR1 is LNHDA and CDR2 is SQIVND (reference sequence).

Turning to this clonotype: Being one base from a much bigger clone, this may be a read error. V gene TRBV9 combines with J gene TRBJ1-5; 8 nucleotides align to TRBD1. The V segment lost 4 bases and the J segment 0 bases; nucleotides outside the gene matches: 3. The CDR3 contains 15 residues. Germline V gene data show CDR1 as SGDLS and CDR2 as YYNGEE. The CDR3 is CASSPTGDSNQPQHF. CDR3 DNA: TGTGCCAGCAGCCCGACAGGGGATAGCAATCAGCCCCAGCATTTT.

The CDR3 protein is CSARAWGGGSDTQYF. CDR3 DNA sequence: TGCAGTGCTAGAGCGTGGGGGGGCGGCTCAGATACGCAGTATTTT. V and J are TRBV20-1 and TRBJ2-3, with TRBD2 as a possible D gene (7 bases). Germline CDR1 reads DFQATT; CDR2 reads SNEGSKA (reference sequence). With 1 base removed from V and 4 bases from J, the gap between germline ends came to 15 bases. The CDR3 is 15 residues long.

The rearrangement links TRBV7-2 to TRBJ2-5; the D is unclear. With 5 bases removed from V and 3 bases from J, the gap between germline ends came to 13 bases. CDR1 is SGHTA and CDR2 is FQGNSA in the germline V gene. This CDR3 comprises 14 residues. In DNA, the CDR3 is TGTGCCAGCAGCCCCCGGAGAACCGAAGAGACCCAGTACTTC. Its protein product is CASSPRRTEETQYF.

The rearrangement joins TRBV6-1 to TRBJ1-5, with D possibly being TRBD1 (5 bases). Germline-derived CDR1 and CDR2 are MNHNS and SASEGT. This CDR3 comprises 16 residues. V was trimmed by 5 bases and J by 2 bases, leaving 16 bases between them. The DNA of the CDR3 is TGTGCCAGCAGTTGGGGCCCGGTGGCGGGCAATCAGCCCCAGCATTTT. This gives the protein CASSWGPVAGNQPQHF.

This clonotype has a handful of counts. The chain has TRBV7-2 and TRBJ1-1, with D unclear. This CDR3 contains 15 residues. Germline CDR1 SGHTA, CDR2 FQGNSA. Trimming cost V 0 bases and J 7 bases, with 15 bases left between them. CDR3 amino acids: CASSLAVGTTFEAFF. CDR3 DNA: TGTGCCAGCAGCTTAGCGGTTGGAACCACTTTTGAAGCTTTCTTT.

This sequence joins TRBV11-2 and TRBJ2-3, with TRBD1 matching 7 bases. Trimming cost V 3 bases and J 2 bases; bases outside gene matches: 14. Germline values: CDR1 SGHAT, CDR2 FQNNGV. This CDR3 is built from 18 residues. Here the CDR3 reads CASSFILRRGQITDTQYF. The CDR3 DNA sequence: TGTGCCAGCAGCTTCATCTTACGAAGGGGACAGATCACAGATACGCAGTATTTT.

The chain uses TRBV28 and TRBJ1-1, with D hard to call. The CDR3 is 14 residues long. The germline V gene has CDR1 MDHEN and CDR2 SYDVKM. V was trimmed by 2 bases and J by 1 base, leaving 8 bases between them. CDR3 sequence reads: CASSLADRNTEAFF. In DNA form, the CDR3 reads TGTGCCAGCAGTTTAGCCGACCGGAACACTGAAGCTTTCTTT.

This clonotype turned up a few times. This chain links TRBV25-1 with TRBJ2-6, with D perhaps matching TRBD1 (6 bases). The germline V gene has CDR1 MGHDK and CDR2 SYGVNS. The length of the CDR3 is 15 residues. The V and J ends lost 6 bases and 4 bases respectively, with 13 bases between them. CDR3 bases: TGTGCCAGCAGGGACAGCCGAGCAGGGGCCAACGTCCTGACTTTC. This sequence encodes CASRDSRAGANVLTF.

The sample holds a few counts of this clonotype. The rearrangement joins TRBV7-2 to TRBJ2-7, with a tentative D call TRBD1 (6 bases). Germline CDR1 reads SGHTA; CDR2 reads FQGNSA. CDR3 size: 16 residues. The ends were cut back, 1 base at V and 4 bases at J, with 17 bases in the middle. CDR3 DNA: TGTGCCAGCAGCTTAGATTCGGGACATGCCGAATACGAGCAGTACTTC. Translation: CASSLDSGHAEYEQYF.

This clonotype was observed a few times. The V gene is TRBV11-2, the J gene TRBJ2-2; tentatively, D is TRBD2 (6 bases). Trimming removed 5 bases at V and 2 bases at J, with 12 bases between. Germline loops: CDR1 SGHAT, CDR2 FQNNGV. CDR3 length: 15 amino acids. CDR3 in amino acids: CASSTWTINTGELFF. The CDR3, as DNA: TGTGCCAGCAGCACATGGACTATTAACACCGGGGAGCTGTTTTTT.

This clonotype was detected ten times or more. Germline is not matched at one junction end, which may reflect a read error. The gene calls are TRBV7-2 and TRBJ2-1; 8 bases are shared with TRBD2. The CDR3 runs to 15 residues. Germline loops: CDR1 SGHTA, CDR2 FQGNSA. The CDR3: CASSSTSGSFNEQFF. DNA for the CDR3: TGTGCCAGCAGCTCAACTAGCGGCTCCTTCAATGAGCAGTTCTTC.

The gene calls are TRBV6-2 or TRBV6-3 and TRBJ2-3; 9 bases fit TRBD2. V was clipped by 11 bases and J by 0 bases; unmatched bases: 6. CDR3 length equals 14 residues. In germline, CDR1 is MNHEY, CDR2 SVGEGT. CDR3 coding DNA: TGTGCCGCGAGACTAGCGGCAAGCACAGATACGCAGTATTTT. Translating it yields CAARLAASTDTQYF.

This clonotype has only a few counts. The gene calls are TRBV6-1 and TRBJ2-4; D is possibly TRBD1 (6 bases). This CDR3 has 14 residues. Trimming removed 6 bases from V and 1 base from J, with 10 bases in between. In germline, CDR1 is MNHNS, CDR2 SASEGT. The CDR3 reads CASSNDRAKNIQYF. The CDR3 bases are TGTGCCAGCAGCAATGACAGGGCCAAAAACATTCAGTACTTC.

In regard to this clonotype: It may be a read error: a sequence one base away is much more abundant. The V and J genes are TRBV7-6 and TRBJ2-7, with 14 bases that match TRBD2. J was trimmed by 5 bases and V by 5 bases; bases with no gene match: 5. The CDR3 is 15 amino acids. Germline V lookup: CDR1 SGHVS, CDR2 FNYEAQ. CDR3 DNA: TGTGCCAGCAGCCGACTAGCGGGAGGGCCCCACGAGCAGTACTTC. As protein: CASSRLAGGPHEQYF.

The genes are TRBV5-6 and TRBJ2-7; no clear D. Germline CDR1 SGHDT, CDR2 YYEEEE. The CDR3 length is 14 residues. Between the trimmed V and J ends, which lost 4 bases and 0 bases, there was a span of 11 bases. The CDR3 spells CASSMGPSSYEQYF. The CDR3 region has the DNA TGTGCCAGCAGCATGGGTCCCAGCTCCTACGAGCAGTACTTC.

This clonotype was picked up many times. V and J are TRBV12-3 or TRBV12-4 and TRBJ2-2; perhaps TRBD1 as D (6 bases). V lost 6 bases and J lost 5, with 10 bases in between. This CDR3 has 13 amino acids. This CDR3 is CASRLTGTGELFF. The CDR3 coding sequence is TGTGCCAGCAGGCTTACAGGGACCGGGGAGCTGTTTTTT.